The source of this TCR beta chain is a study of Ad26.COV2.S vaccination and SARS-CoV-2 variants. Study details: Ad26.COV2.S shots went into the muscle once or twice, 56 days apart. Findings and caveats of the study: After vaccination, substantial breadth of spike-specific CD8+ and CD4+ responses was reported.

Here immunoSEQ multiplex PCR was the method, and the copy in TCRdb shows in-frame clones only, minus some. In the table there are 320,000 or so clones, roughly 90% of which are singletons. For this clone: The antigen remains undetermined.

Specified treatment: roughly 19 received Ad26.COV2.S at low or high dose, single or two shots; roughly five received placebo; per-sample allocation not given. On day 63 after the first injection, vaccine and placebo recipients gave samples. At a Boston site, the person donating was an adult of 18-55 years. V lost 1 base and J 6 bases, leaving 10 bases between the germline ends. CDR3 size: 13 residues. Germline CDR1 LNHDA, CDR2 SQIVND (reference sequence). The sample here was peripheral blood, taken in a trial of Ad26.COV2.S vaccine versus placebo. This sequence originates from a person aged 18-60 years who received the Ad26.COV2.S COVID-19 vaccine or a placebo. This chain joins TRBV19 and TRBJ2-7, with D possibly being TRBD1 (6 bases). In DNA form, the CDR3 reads TGTGCCAGTAGTATAGGTCAGGGGAGCGAGCAGTACGTC. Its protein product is CASSIGQGSEQYV.